The T cell receptor (beta chain) described here comes from a study of T cell responses to AZD1222 COVID-19 vaccine. This clone has a single count. Its specificity is not known. Sequenced by immunoSEQ multiplex PCR; TCRdb stores in-frame clones only, minus some. The sample holds fewer than 200,000 clones, around 92% seen once. V lost 1 base and J lost 4, with 14 bases in between. This CDR3 comprises 16 residues. Germline loops: CDR1 MNHEY, CDR2 SMNVEV (reference sequence). Overall study findings and caveats: Clonal diversity may have been underestimated, and the donors were mostly white British, with more females than males. Spike was spanned by vaccine-associated CD4 TCRs, with dominance at 160-218 and 743-854. Spike-specific TCR breadth and depth both grew after two AZD1222 doses. At baseline, seropositivity was found in only six or seven AZD1222 recipients.

The rearrangement links TRBV27 to TRBJ1-3, with TRBD1 as a possible D gene (6 bases). The source was peripheral blood, collected on day 0 of AZD1222 vaccination. The receptor was derived from an adult in good health. CDR3 amino acids: CASSLWRGREGNTIYF. The CDR3 nucleotides read TGTGCCAGCAGTTTATGGCGGGGGCGGGAAGGAAACACCATATATTTT.